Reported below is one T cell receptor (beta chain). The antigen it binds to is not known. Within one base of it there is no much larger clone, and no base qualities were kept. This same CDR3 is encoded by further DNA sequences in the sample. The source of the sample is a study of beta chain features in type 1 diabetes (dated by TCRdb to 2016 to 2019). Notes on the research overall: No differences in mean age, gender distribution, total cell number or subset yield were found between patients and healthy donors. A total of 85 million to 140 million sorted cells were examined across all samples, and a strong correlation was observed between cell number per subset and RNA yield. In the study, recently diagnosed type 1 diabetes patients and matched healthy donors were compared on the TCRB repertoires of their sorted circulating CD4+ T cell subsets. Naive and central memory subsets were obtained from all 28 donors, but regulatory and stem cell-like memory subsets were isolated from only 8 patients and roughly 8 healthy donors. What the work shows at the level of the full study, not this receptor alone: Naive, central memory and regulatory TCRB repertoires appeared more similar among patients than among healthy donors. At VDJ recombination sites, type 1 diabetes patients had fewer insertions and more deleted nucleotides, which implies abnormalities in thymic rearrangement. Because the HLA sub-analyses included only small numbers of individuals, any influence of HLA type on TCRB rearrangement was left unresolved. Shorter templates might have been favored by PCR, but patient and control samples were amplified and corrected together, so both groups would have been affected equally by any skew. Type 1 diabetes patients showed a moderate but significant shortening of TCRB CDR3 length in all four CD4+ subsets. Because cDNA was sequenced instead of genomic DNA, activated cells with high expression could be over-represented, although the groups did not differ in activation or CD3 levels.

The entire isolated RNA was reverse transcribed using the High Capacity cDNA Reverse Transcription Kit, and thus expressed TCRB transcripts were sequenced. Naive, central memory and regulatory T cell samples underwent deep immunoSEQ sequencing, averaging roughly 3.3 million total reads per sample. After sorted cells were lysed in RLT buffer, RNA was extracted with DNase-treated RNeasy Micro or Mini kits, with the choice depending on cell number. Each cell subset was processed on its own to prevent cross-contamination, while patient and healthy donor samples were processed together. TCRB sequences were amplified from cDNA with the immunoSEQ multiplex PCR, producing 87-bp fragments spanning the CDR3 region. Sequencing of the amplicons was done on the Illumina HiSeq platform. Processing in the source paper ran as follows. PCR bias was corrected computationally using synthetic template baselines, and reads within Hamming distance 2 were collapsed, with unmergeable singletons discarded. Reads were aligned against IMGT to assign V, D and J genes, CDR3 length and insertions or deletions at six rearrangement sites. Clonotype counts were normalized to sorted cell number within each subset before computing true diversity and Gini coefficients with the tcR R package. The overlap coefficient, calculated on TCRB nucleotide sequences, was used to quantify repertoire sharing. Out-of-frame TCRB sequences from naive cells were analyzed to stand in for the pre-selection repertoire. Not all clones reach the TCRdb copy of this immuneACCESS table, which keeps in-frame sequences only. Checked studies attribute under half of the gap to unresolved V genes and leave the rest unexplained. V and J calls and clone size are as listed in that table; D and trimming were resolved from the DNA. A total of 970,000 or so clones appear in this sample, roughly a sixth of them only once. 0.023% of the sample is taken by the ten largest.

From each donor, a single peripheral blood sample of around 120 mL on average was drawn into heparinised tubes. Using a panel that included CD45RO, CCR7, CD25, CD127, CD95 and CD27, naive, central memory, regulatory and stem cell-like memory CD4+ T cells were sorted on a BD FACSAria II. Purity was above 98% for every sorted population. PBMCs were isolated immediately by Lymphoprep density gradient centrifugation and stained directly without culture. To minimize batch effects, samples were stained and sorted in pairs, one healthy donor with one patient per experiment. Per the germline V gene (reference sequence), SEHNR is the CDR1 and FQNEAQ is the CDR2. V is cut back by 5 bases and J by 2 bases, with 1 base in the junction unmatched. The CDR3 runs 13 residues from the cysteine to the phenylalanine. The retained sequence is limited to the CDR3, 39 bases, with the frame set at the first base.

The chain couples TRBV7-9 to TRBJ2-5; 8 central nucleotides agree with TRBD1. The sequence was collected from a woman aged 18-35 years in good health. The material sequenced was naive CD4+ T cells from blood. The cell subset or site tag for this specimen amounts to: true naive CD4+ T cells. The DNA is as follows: TGTGCCAGCAGCCGGACAGGGCAAGAGACCCAGTACTTC. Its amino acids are CASSRTGQETQYF.